This passage covers 13 T cell receptor beta chains from one sample sequenced in a study of shared clonotypes between healthy human individuals. Measured with immunoSEQ multiplex PCR; TCRdb has only the in-frame clones, and not every one. There are 2,500,000 or so clones in the sample; 90% to 95% occur only once, and around 0.4% lies in the top ten. Sequencing was carried out using naive CD4+ T cells from PBMCs. The subset denotes: CD45RA+ positively selected. All receptors come from a man younger than 35 in good health. Some clones in this sample may be carry-over from other donors' samples.

This clone has a single count. The chain recombines TRBV7-2 with TRBJ2-5; the match to TRBD2 covers 7 bases. V gave up 5 bases and J gave up 0 bases; unmatched junction bases: 9. Germline CDR1 reads SGHTA; CDR2 reads FQGNSA. This CDR3 has 16 residues. The chain's CDR3 is CASSQSGTQYQETQYF. The CDR3 DNA follows: TGTGCCAGCAGCCAAAGCGGGACTCAATACCAAGAGACCCAGTACTTC.

This clone showed up just once. The gene calls are TRBV19 and TRBJ2-1; 7 bases align to TRBD2. The V and J ends lost 8 bases and 2 bases, in that order; junction bases with no gene match: 3. Germline V gives CDR1 LNHDA, CDR2 SQIVND (reference sequence). The CDR3 has 13 amino acids. CDR3 nucleotide sequence: TGTGCCAGTGCTCTAGCGGCCTACAATGAGCAGTTCTTC. It is translated as CASALAAYNEQFF.

The chain uses TRBV6-5 and TRBJ2-3; 10 nucleotides align to TRBD2. The CDR3 length is 15 residues. The J segment lost 5 bases and the V segment lost 2 bases, leaving 4 bases of the junction unmatched. The germline CDR1 and CDR2 sequences are MNHEY and SVGAGI. CDR3 residues: CASSYQAGGVDTQYF. CDR3 in DNA: TGTGCCAGCAGTTACCAAGCGGGAGGGGTAGATACGCAGTATTTT.

The table lists this clone with a count of one. This specimen includes other DNA sequences encoding the same CDR3. V is TRBV10-3 and J is TRBJ2-7; a possible D gene is TRBD1 (6 bases). Germline loops: CDR1 ENHRY, CDR2 SYGVKD. The CDR3 has 11 amino acids. The V end lost 6 bases, the J end lost 3 bases, and 6 bases lay between the germline ends. The CDR3 protein is CAIRDSYEQYF. CDR3 DNA sequence: TGTGCCATCAGGGACAGCTACGAGCAGTACTTC.

This clone was picked up one time. The rearrangement joins TRBV28 to TRBJ1-3; 9 positions match TRBD1. J was trimmed by 1 base and V by 7 bases; bases with no gene match: 8. Germline assignment: CDR1 MDHEN and CDR2 SYDVKM. The CDR3 runs to 16 residues. For the CDR3, the DNA is TGTGCCAGCAAGAGGGTCGGGACAGGGTCTGGAAACACCATATATTTT. This gives the protein CASKRVGTGSGNTIYF.

The chain employs TRBV6-5 and TRBJ2-1; D unresolved. The germline V and J ends were trimmed by 5 bases and 7 bases, with 9 bases remaining between them. This CDR3 has 12 residues. CDR1 is MNHEY, CDR2 SVGAGI, per germline. DNA of the CDR3: TGTGCCAGCAGTAAACAGCGAAATGAGCAGTTCTTC. Protein sequence: CASSKQRNEQFF.

This chain links TRBV15 with TRBJ2-2; no clear D gene. Germline V gene lookup returns CDR1 LNHNV and CDR2 YYDKDF (reference sequence). The CDR3 has 14 residues. The ends were cut back, 2 bases at V and 1 base at J, with 5 bases in the middle. As DNA, the CDR3 is TGTGCCACCAGCAGAAGTATGAACACCGGGGAGCTGTTTTTT. This codes for CATSRSMNTGELFF.

V gene TRBV5-1 combines with J gene TRBJ2-1, with 7 bases identical to TRBD1. Losses at the gene ends were 5 bases for V and 2 bases for J; bases not matched to a gene: 10. CDR1 SGHRS and CDR2 YFSETQ come from the germline V gene. The CDR3 has 16 amino acids. The CDR3 here is CASSRRQGSPYNEQFF. DNA of the CDR3: TGCGCCAGCAGTCGGCGACAGGGTTCTCCCTACAATGAGCAGTTCTTC. The variable domain in full, completed from reference TRBV5-1 and TRBJ2-1, reads KAGVTQTPRYLIKTRGQQVTLSCSPISGHRSVSWYQQTPGQGLQFLFEYFSETQRNKGNFPGRFSGRQFSNSRSEMNVSTLELGDSALYLCASSRRQGSPYNEQFFGPGTRLTVL.

The chain employs TRBV28 and TRBJ2-1; TRBD2 is a possible D gene (6 bases). The germline CDR1 and CDR2 sequences are MDHEN and SYDVKM. This CDR3 spans 15 amino acids. V lost 7 bases and J lost 7, with 20 bases in between. The CDR3 region has the DNA TGTGCCAGCACCGAGGGGCCGCGGAGGGTGAATGAGCAGTTCTTC. Translated: CASTEGPRRVNEQFF. Using reference TRBV28 and TRBJ2-1 for the parts outside the CDR3, the full variable domain is DVKVTQSSRYLVKRTGEKVFLECVQDMDHENMFWYRQDPGLGLRLIYFSYDVKMKEKGDIPEGYSVSREKKERFSLILESASTNQTSMYLCASTEGPRRVNEQFFGPGTRLTVL.

The V call is TRBV7-9, the J call TRBJ2-1, with 11 bases identical to TRBD2. Germline V gene lookup returns CDR1 SEHNR and CDR2 FQNEAQ (reference sequence). J lost 8 bases, V lost 5 bases, and 8 bases had no gene match. The CDR3 is 15 amino acids. This chain's CDR3 is CASSRSGRAWDEQFF. CDR3 in DNA: TGTGCCAGCAGCCGTAGCGGGAGGGCCTGGGATGAGCAGTTCTTC. Full variable domain (missing parts from reference TRBV7-9 and TRBJ2-1): DTGVSQNPRHKITKRGQNVTFRCDPISEHNRLYWYRQTLGQGPEFLTYFQNEAQLEKSRLLSDRFSAERPKGSFSTLEIQRTEQGDSAMYLCASSRSGRAWDEQFFGPGTRLTVL.

This clone was detected only once. V gene TRBV2 combines with J gene TRBJ2-1, with a tentative D call TRBD1 (8 bases). With 10 bases removed from V and 5 bases from J, the gap between germline ends came to 15 bases. Per germline, CDR1 SNHLY and CDR2 FYNNEI. There are 13 residues in the CDR3. The CDR3 nucleotides are TGTGCCAACAGGGGGGGGGCCCACAATGAGCAGTTCTTC. Its protein is CANRGGAHNEQFF.

The chain is built from TRBV27 and TRBJ2-7, with 7 bases that match TRBD1. The CDR3 loop spans 13 amino acids. In germline, CDR1 is MNHEY, CDR2 SMNVEV (reference sequence). V lost 3 bases and J lost 8; bases outside the gene matches: 7. CDR3 loop: CASSFQPGGQQYF. In nucleotides, the CDR3 is TGTGCCAGCAGTTTTCAACCAGGGGGACAGCAGTACTTC.

The chain employs TRBV5-1 and TRBJ2-5, with D perhaps being TRBD1 or TRBD2 (6 bases each). CDR1 is SGHRS, CDR2 YFSETQ, per germline. The CDR3 consists of 15 residues. V was clipped by 3 bases and J by 5 bases, with 17 bases between them. The DNA for the CDR3 is TGCGCCAGCAGCTGGGGGCTAGCGACGGTGGAGACCCAGTACTTC. It is translated as CASSWGLATVETQYF. Full variable domain (remainder filled in from reference TRBV5-1 and TRBJ2-5): KAGVTQTPRYLIKTRGQQVTLSCSPISGHRSVSWYQQTPGQGLQFLFEYFSETQRNKGNFPGRFSGRQFSNSRSEMNVSTLELGDSALYLCASSWGLATVETQYFGPGTRLLVL.